This record looks at one T cell receptor (beta chain) sequence and its context. No cognate antigen has been identified for it. Nothing much larger sits one base from this clone, and base qualities are not available. Using the deep immunoSEQ assay, multiplex PCR amplified TCR CDR3 regions from genomic DNA. Extracted genomic DNA from each cell subset was spread evenly across all wells of several immunoSEQ 96-well plates, with each plate serving as a replicate. For sorted subsets, 150 to 250 ng of genomic DNA, equivalent to roughly 30,000 T cell genomes, went into each replicate PCR. Purified libraries were quantified with a Qubit 3.0 fluorometer, sized on a Bioanalyzer 2100, and re-quantified with the KAPA Library Quantification kit. A separate single-read 150-cycle Illumina NextSeq 550 flow cell was used to sequence each immunoSEQ 96-well plate. As for the original processing: Because only junctional sequences without quality scores were contained in the immunoSEQ output, filtering matching that applied to full-length reads could not be performed. Sequences were annotated with PyIR, a Python wrapper for IgBLAST v1.9, and V/J genes and CDR3 were assigned using IMGT germline references. Any read was removed if the V/J assignment was weak (E-value above 1e-6), the CDR3 was missing, or the read contained stop codons, out-of-frame junctions, or ambiguous translated residues. V3J clonotypes were defined as sequences sharing the same inferred V gene, J gene, and CDR3 amino acid sequence. Percentage overlap between repertoires was computed as shared unique clonotypes divided by the size of the smaller repertoire. RTK rarefaction, the Chao1 estimator, and Recon v2.1 estimates of unobserved clonotypes were used to assess repertoire richness. Generation probabilities for all TCRbeta clonotypes obtained by the gDNA method from several donors were computed using OLGA. Sourced from immuneACCESS, this table was stored by TCRdb with only in-frame sequences that have V and J called. A share of the clones is absent; for the studies checked, an unresolved V gene accounts for under half, and the remainder has no known explanation. The D gene and trimming were derived from the DNA, and the V and J assignments and clone size from that table. The sample has roughly 850,000 clones on record, 95% to 97% of them singletons. The ten largest clones represent around 0.25% of the sample.

For the CD8 naive samples, CD45RO-negative cells were positively selected for CCR7, yielding a CD45RA+CCR7+ population from which TemRA cells were excluded. Healthy HIV-negative adults with no recently reported acute infections or vaccinations were included as donors. Every donor was a Caucasian adult living in Nashville, Tennessee, USA. After blood collection by leukapheresis, PBMCs were isolated using Ficoll-Histopaque density gradient centrifugation and then cryopreserved in the vapor phase of liquid nitrogen. Purity and quantity of every magnetically sorted T cell population were checked by analytical flow cytometry. Genomic DNA was isolated from each sorted fraction and quantified by UV absorbance on a Nanodrop 2000c. The entry originates in a study of shared clonotypes between healthy human individuals (dated by TCRdb to the early 2020s). Regarding the complete study: The cohort included three men and a couple of women between 18 and 49 years of age. For each donor, three plates each were used for CD4 naive and CD4 memory, two plates were used for CD8 naive, and one plate was used for CD8 memory. To estimate repertoire size and how much clonotypes are shared between individuals, the study performed deep sequencing of blood TCR repertoires from a few healthy adults. To increase sequencing depth and limit assay-specific biases, TCR repertoire library preparation and sequencing were carried out by different laboratories using diverse techniques. Leukapheresis yielded between about 0.94 and 9 billion PBMCs per donor. The full study reports these points: Larger estimated clonotype richness was generally found for naive subsets than for memory subsets. Pairwise subsampling led to the expectation that sequencing depth would affect the degree of clonotype sharing among donors. When several donors were compared, the shared fraction of clonotypes was about 5.4% for naive CD4, approximately 3.5% for naive CD8, 2% to 2.5% for memory CD4, and 0.3% to 0.5% for memory CD8. Only blood was sampled, and tissue TCR repertoires likely differ from those in blood. Clonotypes shared by all four sorted-subset donors showed higher generation probabilities than non-shared clonotypes. Because the study included a small number of donors, the genetic and exposure-history diversity represented was limited. Rarefaction of sorted-subset datasets indicated incomplete sequencing despite the large sequencing depth.

Taken from the germline V gene (reference sequence), the CDR1 and CDR2 loops are WNHNN and SYGVQD. From its cysteine to its phenylalanine, the CDR3 spans 14 amino acids. CDR3 DNA is the only sequence kept; it has 42 bases, read in frame from the first base. V is trimmed back by 5 bases and J by 4 bases, and the junction contains 5 bases that no gene match accounts for. Sequenced: naive CD8+ T cells sorted from blood. Reading the label with the study, this specimen's cell subset or site is: CD45RA+CCR7+. This clonotype was sampled from a young man in good health. The chain employs TRBV10-1 and TRBJ2-1, with 7 bases aligning to TRBD1. CDR3 sequence: CASSPTGIYNEQFF. In nucleotides, the sequence is TGCGCCAGCAGTCCGACAGGGATTTACAATGAGCAGTTCTTC.